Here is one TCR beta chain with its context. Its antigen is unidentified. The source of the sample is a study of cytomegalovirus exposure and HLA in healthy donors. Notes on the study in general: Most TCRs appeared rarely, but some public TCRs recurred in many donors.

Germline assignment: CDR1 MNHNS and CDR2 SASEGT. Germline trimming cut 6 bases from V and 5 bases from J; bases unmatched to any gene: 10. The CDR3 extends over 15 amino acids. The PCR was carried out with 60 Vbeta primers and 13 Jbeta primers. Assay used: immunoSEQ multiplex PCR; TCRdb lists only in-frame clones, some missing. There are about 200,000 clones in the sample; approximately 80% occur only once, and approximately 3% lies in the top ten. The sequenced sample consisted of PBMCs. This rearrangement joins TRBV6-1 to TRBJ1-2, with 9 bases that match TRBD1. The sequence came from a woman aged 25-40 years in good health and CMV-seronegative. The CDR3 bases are TGTGCCAGCAGGGCACAACCGGGACAGGGTTATGGCTACACCTTC. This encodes CASRAQPGQGYGYTF.